This TCR beta chain is drawn from a study of blood T cells in healthy people across ages. The overall study: Capture via template switching afforded approximately one barcoded beta molecule per two T cells.

Comment on this clonotype: Its antigen is undetermined.

Each donor gave approximately 9.1 milliliters of peripheral blood. Through a sample-barcoded 5' primer and a J-beta primer mix, a second PCR was run for about 6 to 12 cycles. Each CDR3 protein is one row after TCRdb ran MiXCR on the 5' RACE reads. The sample lists about 830,000 distinct CDR3 sequences, 62% occurring once. Study-level findings and limits: Roughly linear declines in TCR beta diversity per million T cells occurred with age.

Germline CDR1 is SQVTM and CDR2 is ANQGSEA. This CDR3 comprises 18 residues. J lost 1 base, V lost 0 bases, and 11 bases had no gene match. Sample: blood. V is TRBV29-1 and J is TRBJ2-3; 9 nucleotides line up with TRBD1. The clonotype was recovered from a man younger than 45 in good health. The CDR3 spells CSVEDRNHRGRGTDTQYF. CDR3 DNA: TGCAGCGTTGAAGACAGGAACCACAGGGGGCGAGGCACAGATACGCAGTATTTT.